A selection of T cell receptor beta chains follows, all from one sample in a study of cytotoxic CD8 clonotypes in ibrutinib-treated CLL. Generated by immunoSEQ multiplex PCR, the TCRdb table keeps only in-frame clones and is missing some. The sample shows about 21,000 clones, around 70% of them seen only once. Here the sequenced sample was PBMCs, taken before ibrutinib treatment. These receptors originate from a human donor with chronic lymphocytic leukemia. The CDR3 runs from the conserved cysteine through the conserved F or W. Each record gives: D gene, J gene, clone size, V gene, CDR3 DNA, CDR3 protein. A D gene is named only where the DNA matches it firmly. Clone size, where shown, is once, few, many, or a class for clones that have expanded.

- | TRBJ2-7 | - | TRBV10-3 | TGTGCCATCAGTGATGTGCCTCGTGGGATATACGAGCAGTACTTC | CAISDVPRGIYEQYF
- | TRBJ2-1 | - | TRBV9 | TGTGCCAGCAGCGTAGCCGGGACCCTCTCCCTCGATGAGCAGTTCTTC | CASSVAGTLSLDEQFF
TRBD2 | TRBJ2-4 | - | TRBV6-1 | TGTGCCAGCAGAACTAGCGGGAGTGACATTCAGTACTTC | CASRTSGSDIQYF
TRBD2 | TRBJ2-4 | - | TRBV5-1 | TGCGCCAGCAGCTTGGAGGCTAGCGGCCGAAACATTCAGTACTTC | CASSLEASGRNIQYF
- | TRBJ1-5 | few | TRBV18 | TGTGCCAGCTCACTGGACAGTCCCAATCAGCCCCAGCATTTT | CASSLDSPNQPQHF
- | TRBJ2-7 | - | TRBV7-2 | TGTGCCAGCAGCTCGAATGGGGAGTGGGGGATGTCCTACGAGCAGTACTTC | CASSSNGEWGMSYEQYF
- | TRBJ2-2 | - | TRBV6-5 | TGTGCCAGCAGTTACTCTGGCGGGATGGGCGGGGAGCTGTTTTTT | CASSYSGGMGGELFF
- | TRBJ2-3 | - | TRBV20-1 | TGCAGTGCTAGTTCGGGAGATACGCAGTATTTT | CSASSGDTQYF
- | TRBJ1-2 | once | TRBV13 | TGTGCCAGCAGCTTATATTCGGGCCCCGGGGGCTACACCTTC | CASSLYSGPGGYTF
- | TRBJ2-1 | medium-sized | TRBV30 | TGTGCCTGGACCCGGGGAAGTCGCTCCTACAATGAGCAGTTCTTC | CAWTRGSRSYNEQFF
- | TRBJ1-2 | - | TRBV7-9 | TGTGCCAGCAGCTTTGGCAGCAGCCCCTATGGCTACACCTTC | CASSFGSSPYGYTF
- | TRBJ1-1 | - | TRBV7-6 | TGTGCCAGCAGCTTAAGTGTGAACACTGAAGCTTTCTTT | CASSLSVNTEAFF
- | TRBJ1-1 | - | TRBV19 | TGTGCCAGTAGTACAGGACCTGGGGCTGAAGCTTTCTTT | CASSTGPGAEAFF
- | TRBJ1-5 | few | TRBV18 | TGTGCCAGCTCACCATCTGTGAATCAGCCCCAGCATTTT | CASSPSVNQPQHF
- | TRBJ2-7 | - | TRBV6-5 | TGTGCCAGCAGTGAGAGCTCCTACGAGCAGTACTTC | CASSESSYEQYF
TRBD2 | TRBJ2-3 | - | TRBV7-9 | TGTGCCAGCAGCTATAGCGGGAGGGTCCCAGATACGCAGTATTTT | CASSYSGRVPDTQYF
- | TRBJ2-3 | - | TRBV10-3 | TGTGCCATCAGCCGGTCCACAGATACGCAGTATTTT | CAISRSTDTQYF
- | TRBJ2-1 | - | TRBV18 | TGTGCCAGCTCACGAGACTCGAACTCCTACAATGAGCAGTTCTTC | CASSRDSNSYNEQFF
- | TRBJ1-4 | - | TRBV27 | TGTGCCAGCAGTCCGGGCGAGACTGGGAAACTGTTTTTT | CASSPGETGKLFF
TRBD1 | TRBJ1-5 | few | TRBV28 | TGTGCCAGCAGAACAGGGGGCAATCAGCCCCAGCATTTT | CASRTGGNQPQHF
TRBD2 | TRBJ2-2 | few | TRBV7-3 | TGTGCCAGCAGCCCGGGAGGCGGGAACACCGGGGAGCTGTTTTTT | CASSPGGGNTGELFF
- | TRBJ1-2 | few | TRBV9 | TGTGCCAGCAGCGTAGATGGCAGGTCTATGGCGGGCTACACCTTC | CASSVDGRSMAGYTF
TRBD1 | TRBJ1-4 | - | TRBV7-9 | TGTGCCAGCAGCTTCTGGACAGGGGAGAATGAAAAACTGTTTTTT | CASSFWTGENEKLFF
TRBD1 | TRBJ2-7 | few | TRBV9 | TGTGCCAGCAGCCCCGGGACAGGGGCGGACTACGAGCAGTACTTC | CASSPGTGADYEQYF
- | TRBJ2-3 | once | TRBV7-9 | TGTGCCAGCAGCTGGCAGCGGCCCACAGATACGCAGTATTTT | CASSWQRPTDTQYF
- | TRBJ2-1 | - | TRBV19 | TGTGCCAGTAGTATTCAGTCGGGTCTTGAGGCCTACAATGAGCAGTTCTTC | CASSIQSGLEAYNEQFF
- | TRBJ1-1 | - | TRBV11-2 | TGTGCCAGCAGCTTGCACACCGGGACCGTCATGAACACTGAAGCTTTCTTT | CASSLHTGTVMNTEAFF
- | TRBJ2-1 | - | TRBV19 | TGTGCCAGTAGCGGGAGTTACAATGAGCAGTTCTTC | CASSGSYNEQFF
- | TRBJ2-7 | - | TRBV9 | TGTGCCAGCAGCGGAAGTTCTGCTGGTTACGAGCAGTACTTC | CASSGSSAGYEQYF
TRBD2 | TRBJ2-3 | few | TRBV11-1 | TGTGCCAGCAGCTTGGGAGGGCGAGATACGCAGTATTTT | CASSLGGRDTQYF
TRBD1 | TRBJ2-2 | few | TRBV7-2 | TGTGCCAGCAGCCGGACAGGGAACGGGGAGCTGTTTTTT | CASSRTGNGELFF
- | TRBJ1-3 | medium-sized | TRBV30 | TGTGCCTGGGCTTACTCTGGAAACACCATATATTTT | CAWAYSGNTIYF
- | TRBJ2-2 | - | TRBV29-1 | TGCAGCGTTGAAGATGGGGCCGGGGAGCTGTTTTTT | CSVEDGAGELFF
TRBD2 | TRBJ2-3 | - | TRBV30 | TGTGCCTGGAGGGGCTGGGCTAGCGGGAGGACAGATACGCAGTATTTT | CAWRGWASGRTDTQYF
- | TRBJ1-1 | - | TRBV6-5 | TGTGCCAGCAGCAGTTCCCTCAAGGGTGGCACTGAAGCTTTCTTT | CASSSSLKGGTEAFF
- | TRBJ2-1 | - | TRBV7-3 | TGTGCCAGCAGCTTAGGGGCGGGGCGGGACAATGAGCAGTTCTTC | CASSLGAGRDNEQFF